This TCR beta chain was sequenced in a study of T cells after yellow fever vaccination. CDR3 length: 13 residues. Germline CDR1 SGHRS, CDR2 YFSETQ. Trimming left V 2 bases short and J 3 bases short, with 8 bases between. TCRdb reprocessed the 5' RACE reads via MiXCR and lists one record per CDR3 protein. This sample has about 320,000 distinct CDR3 sequences, with about 4.5% found just once. This TCR came from a young man who received the YFV17D yellow fever vaccine. Source: PBMCs, taken 15 days after the yellow fever booster vaccination. The chain combines TRBV5-1 with TRBJ1-1, with D hard to call. Here the CDR3 reads CASSFKRDTEAFF. CDR3 DNA sequence: TGCGCCAGCAGCTTTAAAAGGGACACTGAAGCTTTCTTT.